Detailed here is one T cell receptor beta chain. These data are taken from a study of shared clonotypes between healthy human individuals. About the study: The people who gave samples were two women and three men aged 18 to 49.

As defined, naive CD8 cells were CD45RO-negative and positively selected for CCR7, with terminally differentiated effector memory CD45RA+ cells excluded. Profiling relied on immunoSEQ multiplex PCR, and the TCRdb table lists in-frame clones only, not all of them. This table has about 700,000 clones, around 90% appearing once. CDR3 size: 16 residues. Germline CDR1 is MNHEY and CDR2 is SMNVEV (reference sequence). Between the trimmed V and J ends, which lost 6 bases and 5 bases, there was a span of 23 bases. The V call is TRBV27, the J call TRBJ2-7, with D possibly matching TRBD1 (6 bases). Sequenced material: naive CD8+ T cells sorted from blood. This receptor was identified in a man aged 25 to 40 in good health. CDR3 residues: CASSLKPTGHYHEQYF. DNA for the CDR3: TGTGCCAGCAGCCTTAAGCCAACGGGACACTACCACGAGCAGTACTTC.